This T cell receptor beta chain came from a study of monozygotic twins with inflammatory bowel disease. TCRdb reanalyzed the 5' RACE reads and collapses them to one entry per CDR3 protein, without DNA. The clone table shows about 330,000 distinct CDR3 sequences, with the ten largest holding under 2.5%. Germline values: CDR1 MGHRA, CDR2 YSYEKL. This CDR3 is built from 16 residues. The J gene is TRBJ2-3, the V gene TRBV4-1; there is no DNA to check the TCRdb D call of TRBD1. This receptor was obtained from a human donor with ulcerative colitis or Crohn's disease, or a healthy co-twin of an affected twin (not recorded which). The sequencing input was blood. The CDR3 is CASSASTGVSRDTQYF.